The TCR beta chain under discussion was sequenced for a study of regulatory T cells in long-lasting Graves disease. Overall study context: Persistence in Graves' disease required over 5 years of antithyroid drugs plus positive TSH receptor antibodies. General study results and limits: Investigators studied peripheral blood only, not thyroid tissue. Limited samples may have lowered accuracy.

CDR3-region Arm-PCR and iRepertoire HTBI primers produced the TCR beta libraries. In TCRdb, the multiplex PCR reads were re-called with MiXCR into one record per CDR3 protein. Here the sample spans hundreds of thousands of distinct CDR3 sequences, about 21% being singletons. Time point meaning: persistent/refractory GD, antithyroid drugs over 5 years with positive TRAb. The TCR library was made from RNA extracted from PBMCs. Patients hailed from an endocrinology department in Xi'an, China. The CDR3 length is 17 residues. The trim removed 8 bases at V and 6 bases at J, leaving 16 bases unmatched. Germline V gives CDR1 MNHEY, CDR2 SMNVEV (reference sequence). Remarks on this clonotype: Its antigen is unknown.

The TCR originated in a female donor with Graves disease. This chain connects TRBV27 to TRBJ2-1, with TRBD2 matching over 10 bases. The sample was peripheral blood mononuclear cells (PBMCs), taken when the disease was refractory, from a patient treated with antithyroid drugs. The CDR3 DNA sequence: TGTGCCAGCCTAGCGGGAGCACTGGGACAAGCGGGCAATGAGCAGTTCTTC. It encodes CASLAGALGQAGNEQFF.